This TCR beta chain originates from a study of blood T cell repertoires in COVID-19. Across the whole study: Whether acute or convalescent, the COVID-19 samples came from the United States, Italy and Spain. T cells, B-cell-depleted T cells, or PBMCs provided the cDNA or gDNA that served as material.

Seattle researchers signed up patients amid active infection and tracked them longitudinally. V was pared by 5 bases and J by 0 bases, with 17 bases between. Germline assignment: CDR1 SGHAT and CDR2 FQDESV (reference sequence). This CDR3 is built from 16 residues. Per the original data handling: Amplification with reference gene primers provided the estimates of nucleated cell counts. TCRdb's copy holds only in-frame clones and misses some; the assay was immunoSEQ multiplex PCR. V and J calls and clone size are as listed in that table; D and trimming were resolved from the DNA. Among around 200,000 clones listed, approximately 88% were seen once.

The V gene is TRBV11-1, the J gene TRBJ2-7; D is perhaps TRBD2 (7 bases). Source material: peripheral blood. The receptor was isolated from a woman between 35 and 50 years old with COVID-19, enrolled during active disease. The DNA of the CDR3 is TGTGCCAGCAGCCCCCGAGGGGGGGCAGGCTCCTACGAGCAGTACTTC. This encodes CASSPRGGAGSYEQYF.